Described below is a single T cell receptor beta chain sequence and its context. The sample holds many counts of this clonotype. The antigen it recognizes is unknown. One base away there is no much larger clone; base qualities are not given. Systemically healthy Caucasian individuals from Russia, 39 in total and aged roughly 6 to 90 years, were included as donors. Each donor gave about 11 milliliters of peripheral blood, drawn into EDTA-treated Vacutainer tubes. Ficoll-Paque density-gradient centrifugation was used to isolate PBMCs, with at least 7 million per sample. Total RNA was extracted from PBMCs with Trizol reagent, with at least 6 micrograms obtained per sample. For every donor, an aliquot of PBMCs went through flow cytometry to measure the percentages of naive CD45RAhigh/CD27high T cells. The library was prepared using 5' RACE. The reads were generated on an Illumina HiSeq 2500. A second roughly 6 to 12 cycle PCR used a sample-barcoded 5' primer and a J-beta primer mix. Each TCR beta cDNA molecule received a unique molecular identifier from a template-switch 5' adaptor carrying 12 random nucleotides. Each sample yielded at least 3 million CDR3-containing paired-end reads. First-strand cDNA synthesis was performed from all RNA using the Mint cDNA synthesis kit, with priming by a TRBC-specific oligonucleotide. Following uracil-DNA glycosylase treatment, a first 18-cycle PCR with universal primers M1SS and BC2_uni_R was performed on all cDNA. The source study handled its data this way. Normalization of each sample was performed by random selection of 1 million high-quality reads, each carrying a distinct molecular identifier. Reads sharing molecular identifiers were discarded rather than binned into consensus sequences. MiTCR, run with a Q25 quality threshold and the strictest error-elimination algorithm, handled CDR3 identification, clonotype clustering and error correction. A nonparametric unseen species model with Euler transformation was used to estimate a lower bound on total TCR beta diversity. In-frame beta chains were kept once TCRdb had trimmed the public reads at Q25 with fastp and called clones with MiXCR. Identical CDR3 protein sequences are pooled into one entry, listed with their most common genes and DNA. The V and J calls here are based on TCRdb, not the publication. For this sample the table gives 550,000 to 750,000 distinct CDR3 sequences, of which roughly 21% were detected only once. Roughly 3.7% of the sample rests with the top ten.

This sample is drawn from a study of blood T cells in healthy people across ages (dated by TCRdb to 2014 to 2015). With respect to the entire study: In model experiments, template switching captured about one uniquely barcoded TCR beta cDNA molecule for every two T cells. Age-related changes in TCR beta repertoire diversity were measured in the study by deep sequencing normalized with unique cDNA molecular identifiers. Four age groups were formed from the donors: young (average about 17 years), middle-aged (approximately 40), aged (roughly 59) and long-lived (less than 85). Donors of different ages were randomly distributed across sequencing lanes to avoid experimental bias. Using the same blood draw, the study looked at two additional independent replicas of 1 million unique cDNA reads for two donors, one aged 18 to 29 and the other aged 80 or older.

Deletion took 1 base off V and 5 bases off J, with a span of 3 bases between the germline ends. The germline V gene (reference sequence) supplies CDR1 LGHDT and CDR2 YNNKEL. The CDR3 spans 11 residues, from the cysteine through the phenylalanine. Only the CDR3 region is kept as DNA, spanning 33 bases read in frame from base 1. Beyond this particular receptor, the publication reports: Conclusive comparison of naive and antigen-experienced compartments was prevented by the profiling of bulk unsorted PBMCs. Because donor CMV infection status was unknown, age-related changes in expanded clonotypes were potentially confounded. A strong correlation was found between observed TCR beta diversity and the percentage of naive T cells measured by flow cytometry. Observed TCR beta diversity per million T cells fell roughly linearly with age, and a significant reduction was already apparent by age about 38. Compared with the aged group, the long-lived group had more naive CD4+ T cells, fewer expanded clones and increased TCR diversity, a pattern suggesting age selection. Estimates of total diversity based on one million sequenced T cells were regarded as lower bounds and as underestimates.

The rearrangement joined TRBV3-1 to TRBJ2-7; the D gene remains uncertain. The sequencing input was blood. The origin of this receptor is a man in his 70s in good health. The nucleotide sequence is given as TGTGCCAGCAGCCAAGGGAACGAGCAGTACTTC. The encoded protein is CASSQGNEQYF.